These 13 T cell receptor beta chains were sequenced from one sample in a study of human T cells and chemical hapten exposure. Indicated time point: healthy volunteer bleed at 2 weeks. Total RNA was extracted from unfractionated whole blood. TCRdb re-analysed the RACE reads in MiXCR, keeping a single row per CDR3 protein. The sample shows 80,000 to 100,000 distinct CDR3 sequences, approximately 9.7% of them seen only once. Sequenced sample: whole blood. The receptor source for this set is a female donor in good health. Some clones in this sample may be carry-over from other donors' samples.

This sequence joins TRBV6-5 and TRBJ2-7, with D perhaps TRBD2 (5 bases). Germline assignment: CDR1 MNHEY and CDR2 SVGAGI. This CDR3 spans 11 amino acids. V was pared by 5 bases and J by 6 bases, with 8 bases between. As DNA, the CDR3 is TGTGCCAGCAGTCGGGGAAGCGAGCAGTACTTC. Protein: CASSRGSEQYF.

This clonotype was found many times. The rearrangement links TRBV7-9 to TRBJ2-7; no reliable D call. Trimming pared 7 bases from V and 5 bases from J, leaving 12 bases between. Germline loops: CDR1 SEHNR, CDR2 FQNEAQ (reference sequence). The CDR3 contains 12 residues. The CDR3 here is CASNRLEHEQYF. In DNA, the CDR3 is TGTGCCAGCAACAGATTAGAACACGAGCAGTACTTC.

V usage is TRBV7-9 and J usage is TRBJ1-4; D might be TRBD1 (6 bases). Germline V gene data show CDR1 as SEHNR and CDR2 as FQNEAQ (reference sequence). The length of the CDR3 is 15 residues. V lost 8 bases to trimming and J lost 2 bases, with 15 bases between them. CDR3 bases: TGTGCCAGCTGCTCCATTCAGGGGACTAATGAAAAACTGTTTTTT. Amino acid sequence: CASCSIQGTNEKLFF.

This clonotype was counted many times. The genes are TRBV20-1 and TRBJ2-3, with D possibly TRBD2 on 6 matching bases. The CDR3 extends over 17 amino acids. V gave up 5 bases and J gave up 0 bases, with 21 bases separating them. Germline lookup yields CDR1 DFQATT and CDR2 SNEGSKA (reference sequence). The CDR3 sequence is CSARRANSGPSTDTQYF. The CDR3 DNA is TGCAGTGCTCGAAGGGCGAATAGCGGCCCCAGCACAGATACGCAGTATTTT.

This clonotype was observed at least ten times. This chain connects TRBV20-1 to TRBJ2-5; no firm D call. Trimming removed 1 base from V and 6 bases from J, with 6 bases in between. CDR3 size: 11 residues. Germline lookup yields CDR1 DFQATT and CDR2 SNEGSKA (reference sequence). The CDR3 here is CSARGSQTQYF. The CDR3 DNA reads TGCAGTGCTAGAGGTTCCCAGACCCAGTACTTC.

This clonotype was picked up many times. The CDR3 sequence is CASSWTDNNEKLFF. CDR3 DNA: TGTGCCAGCAGTTGGACAGATAATAATGAAAAACTGTTTTTT. The rearrangement uses TRBV6-2 or TRBV6-3 and TRBJ1-4, with a tentative D call TRBD1 (6 bases). Trimming left V 4 bases short and J 4 bases short, with 10 bases between. This CDR3 has 14 amino acids. Germline V gene data show CDR1 as MNHEY and CDR2 as SVGEGT.

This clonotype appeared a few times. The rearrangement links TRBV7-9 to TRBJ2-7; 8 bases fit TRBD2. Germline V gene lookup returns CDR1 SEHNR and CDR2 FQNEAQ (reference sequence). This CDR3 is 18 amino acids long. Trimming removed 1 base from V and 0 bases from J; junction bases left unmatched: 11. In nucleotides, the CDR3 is TGTGCCAGCAGCTTAGTAGACGGGGCGGGAGGCTTCTCCTACGAGCAGTACTTC. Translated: CASSLVDGAGGFSYEQYF. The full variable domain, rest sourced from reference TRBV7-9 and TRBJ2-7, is DTGVSQNPRHKITKRGQNVTFRCDPISEHNRLYWYRQTLGQGPEFLTYFQNEAQLEKSRLLSDRFSAERPKGSFSTLEIQRTEQGDSAMYLCASSLVDGAGGFSYEQYFGPGTRLTVT.

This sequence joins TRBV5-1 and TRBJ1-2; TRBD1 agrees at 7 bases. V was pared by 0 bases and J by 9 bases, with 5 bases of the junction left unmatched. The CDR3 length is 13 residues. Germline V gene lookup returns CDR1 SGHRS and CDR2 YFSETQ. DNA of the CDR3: TGCGCCAGCAGCTTGGGACAGGGTGCGAGCTACACCTTC. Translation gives CASSLGQGASYTF.

CDR3 bases: TGTGCCAGCAGCTTAAGGCCTGCCACATTGGGGGAGACCCAGTACTTC. This sequence encodes CASSLRPATLGETQYF. The chain combines TRBV7-3 with TRBJ2-5; D ambiguous. The CDR3 has 16 residues. Germline values: CDR1 SGHTA, CDR2 FQGTGA. The V and J ends lost 1 base and 5 bases respectively, with 17 bases between them.

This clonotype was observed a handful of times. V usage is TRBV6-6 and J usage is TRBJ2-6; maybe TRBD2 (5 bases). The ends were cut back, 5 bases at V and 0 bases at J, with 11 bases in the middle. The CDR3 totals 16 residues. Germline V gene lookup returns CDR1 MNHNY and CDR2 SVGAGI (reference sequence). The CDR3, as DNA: TGTGCCAGCAGTACAACTAGGGACTCTGGGGCCAACGTCCTGACTTTC. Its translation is CASSTTRDSGANVLTF.

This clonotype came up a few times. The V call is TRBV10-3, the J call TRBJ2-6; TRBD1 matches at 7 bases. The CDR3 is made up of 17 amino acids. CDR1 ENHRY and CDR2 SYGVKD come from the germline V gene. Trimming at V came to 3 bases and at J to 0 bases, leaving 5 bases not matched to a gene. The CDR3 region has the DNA TGTGCCATCAGTGAAGGACAGGCGACCTCTGGGGCCAACGTCCTGACTTTC. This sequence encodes CAISEGQATSGANVLTF.

CDR3 sequence: CASRQTYEQYF. The CDR3 DNA follows: TGTGCCAGCAGACAGACCTACGAGCAGTACTTC. The rearrangement joins TRBV28 to TRBJ2-7, with D uncertain. CDR1 is MDHEN, CDR2 SYDVKM, per germline. The V and J ends lost 6 bases and 2 bases respectively, with 5 bases between them. There are 11 residues in the CDR3.

CDR3 in DNA: TGTGCCAGCAGCGAGAACCAGGGGCTTGATGGCTACACCTTC. Translation gives CASSENQGLDGYTF. The chain is built from TRBV9 and TRBJ1-2; D is possibly TRBD1 (6 bases). The CDR3 has 14 residues. Germline values: CDR1 SGDLS, CDR2 YYNGEE. The germline V and J ends were trimmed by 3 bases and 6 bases, with 15 bases remaining between them.